The 8 T cell receptor beta chains presented below share a single source sample, sequenced in a study of blood T cells in healthy people across ages. With a J-beta primer mix and a sample-barcoded 5' primer, a second PCR ran about 7 to 12 cycles. TCRdb re-called the 5' RACE reads through MiXCR, storing one row per CDR3 protein. The data hold 350,000 to 450,000 distinct CDR3 sequences, with roughly half observed a single time. The sample taken for sequencing was blood. The receptor source for this set is a man aged 60 to 69 in good health.

This chain joins TRBV7-9 and TRBJ1-6; D is unresolved. The CDR3 is 11 residues long. CDR1 and CDR2 from the germline V gene are SEHNR and FQNEAQ (reference sequence). Trimming cost V 3 bases and J 10 bases, with 4 bases left between them. The DNA of the CDR3 is TGTGCCAGCAGCTTTGACTCACCCCTCCACTTT. It yields the protein CASSFDSPLHF.

This clonotype was observed at least ten times. DNA of the CDR3: TGTGCCAGCACCCCGCTAGCGGGGGGCTTAGATACGCAGTATTTT. Translation: CASTPLAGGLDTQYF. The rearrangement joins TRBV2 to TRBJ2-3; 11 bases align to TRBD2. V gave up 7 bases and J gave up 5 bases; unmatched junction bases: 8. CDR1 and CDR2 (germline): SNHLY, FYNNEI. The length of the CDR3 is 15 residues.

The chain uses TRBV14 and TRBJ1-2; 8 nucleotides agree with TRBD1. CDR3 size: 15 residues. Germline V CDR1 and CDR2: SGHDN, FVKESK. Germline trimming cut 4 bases from V and 10 bases from J; bases unmatched to any gene: 14. The CDR3 DNA is TGTGCCAGCAGCCCCCGGACAGGGCTACGCCTCGACTACACCTTC. This translates into CASSPRTGLRLDYTF.

The chain combines TRBV18 with TRBJ1-1, with D possibly being TRBD1 (6 bases). V lost 3 bases to trimming and J lost 1 base, with 9 bases between them. Germline V gene data show CDR1 as KGHSH and CDR2 as LQKENI. The CDR3 runs to 14 residues. The CDR3 spells CASSPTGRNTEAFF. The CDR3 region has the DNA TGTGCCAGCTCACCGACAGGACGGAACACTGAAGCTTTCTTT.

The table lists this clonotype with many counts. The rearrangement joins TRBV3-1 to TRBJ2-7, with TRBD2 matching over 11 bases. This CDR3 has 18 amino acids. V dropped 1 base and J dropped 6; count of bases not matched to a gene: 14. In germline, CDR1 is LGHDT, CDR2 YNNKEL (reference sequence). DNA of the CDR3: TGTGCCAGCAGCCAAGGGTCATGGGGGACTAGCGGTAGCGGCGAGCAGTACTTC. Protein sequence: CASSQGSWGTSGSGEQYF.

This clonotype was counted between two and nine times. The chain combines TRBV11-3 with TRBJ2-3; D is ambiguous. CDR3 length: 14 residues. The V gene lost 2 bases and the J gene lost 0 bases, with 6 bases spanning the gap. The germline V gene encodes CDR1 SGHNT and CDR2 YENEEA. The CDR3 region has the DNA TGTGCCAGCAGCTTAATGGGTAGCACAGATACGCAGTATTTT. This gives the protein CASSLMGSTDTQYF. The complete variable domain, with remaining parts taken from reference TRBV11-3 and TRBJ2-3, reads EAGVVQSPRYKIIEKKQPVAFWCNPISGHNTLYWYLQNLGQGPELLIRYENEEAVDDSQLPKDRFSAERLKGVDSTLKIQPAELGDSAVYLCASSLMGSTDTQYFGPGTRLTVL.

The rearrangement joins TRBV9 to TRBJ1-6; tentatively, D is TRBD1 (5 bases). The CDR3 totals 14 residues. V was shortened by 4 bases and J by 10 bases, with 15 bases between the two germline ends. The germline V gene has CDR1 SGDLS and CDR2 YYNGEE. The CDR3 DNA reads as TGTGCCAGCAGCCGGAGGCAGGGAAGCTCACCCCTCCACTTT. Translated: CASSRRQGSSPLHF.

This clonotype has only a few counts. J is TRBJ2-5 and V is TRBV7-2; 10 bases fit TRBD2. After removal of 5 bases from V and 11 bases from J, the junction contained 11 bases not matched to a gene. Per germline, CDR1 SGHTA and CDR2 FQGNSA. This CDR3 has 14 residues. Here the CDR3 DNA reads TGTGCCAGCAGCCCCTGGACTAGCGGTAATGAGCAGTACTTC. Its translation: CASSPWTSGNEQYF.